This entry features one T cell receptor beta chain sequence. This sample was included in a study of blood T cell repertoires in COVID-19. Researchers sorted participants into cohorts using their self-reported clinical history. Recovered status applied to Cohort 3 donors who had two consecutive negative PCRs. It also applied to those with clearance or with symptom resolution. The authors' processing: From reference gene primer amplification, estimates of nucleated cell counts were derived. Repertoires were generated with immunoSEQ multiplex PCR, while TCRdb's copy carries only in-frame clones and drops some. That table supplies the V and J calls and clone size; D and trimming were determined from the DNA. Of some 290,000 clones listed, 89% are singletons. In germline, CDR1 is LNHDA, CDR2 SQIVND (reference sequence). This CDR3 is built from 14 residues. The V end was cut by 2 bases, the J end by 0 bases, with 5 bases between.

The TCR originated in a woman in her 30s who had recovered from COVID-19. Sample: PBMCs or T cells enriched from blood (not recorded which). The V call is TRBV19, the J call TRBJ1-5; D not resolved. In nucleotides, the CDR3 is TGTGCCAGTAGTATATCTGTTAGCAATCAGCCCCAGCATTTT. Its translation: CASSISVSNQPQHF.